The 30 T cell receptor beta chains in this list originate from one sample, sequenced in a study of OX40 agonist ivuxolimab in advanced cancers. Assay: immunoSEQ multiplex PCR; the TCRdb copy retains only in-frame clones and omits some. The data show 47,000 or so clones, about 87% seen once. Sequences were derived from CD4+ or CD8+ T cells sorted from blood, sampled in a trial of the OX40 agonist ivuxolimab. All receptors derive from an adult with an advanced solid tumor such as melanoma, head and neck, liver or kidney cancer.

This sequence joins TRBV4-3 and TRBJ2-7; D may be TRBD1 (5 bases). The CDR3 sequence is 14 residues long. The V end was cut by 0 bases, the J end by 3 bases, with 9 bases between. Germline assignment: CDR1 LGHNA and CDR2 YSLEER. The CDR3 bases are TGCGCCAGCAGCCAAGATCTAGACAGCTACGAGCAGTACTTC. Its protein product is CASSQDLDSYEQYF.

This clone was seen a few times. This sequence joins TRBV27 and TRBJ1-1; no clear D gene. CDR3 length: 15 amino acids. With 5 bases removed from V and 4 bases from J, the gap between germline ends came to 17 bases. Per the germline V gene, CDR1 is MNHEY and CDR2 is SMNVEV (reference sequence). For the CDR3, the DNA is TGTGCCAGCAGTGTCATACTAGGGTATGGCACTGAAGCTTTCTTT. It codes for CASSVILGYGTEAFF.

Here the CDR3 DNA reads TGTGCCAGCAGTCCGGGACTAGGGCCCTACGAGCAGTACTTC. Amino acids: CASSPGLGPYEQYF. The V and J genes are TRBV6-5 and TRBJ2-7; 8 positions match TRBD2. Germline CDR1 and CDR2: MNHEY and SVGAGI. This CDR3 comprises 14 residues. The J segment lost 2 bases and the V segment lost 5 bases, leaving 5 bases of the junction unmatched.

The chain recombines TRBV11-1 with TRBJ2-1; TRBD2 is a possible D gene (6 bases). With 2 bases removed from V and 4 bases from J, the gap between germline ends came to 18 bases. The V gene's germline CDR1 is SGHAT and CDR2 FQDESV (reference sequence). There are 17 residues in the CDR3. The DNA for the CDR3 is TGTGCCAGCAGCTTAATATTTGGCGGGACGACTTACAATGAGCAGTTCTTC. Protein: CASSLIFGGTTYNEQFF.

The chain combines TRBV4-1 with TRBJ1-2, with D tentatively TRBD1 (6 bases). V dropped 5 bases and J dropped 5 bases, with 9 bases sitting between them. The CDR3 is made up of 12 amino acids. CDR1 and CDR2 (germline): MGHRA, YSYEKL. The CDR3 nucleotides are TGCGCCAGCAGCAACCAGGGGTATGGCTACACCTTC. Encoded protein: CASSNQGYGYTF.

This clone was found once. The rearrangement links TRBV7-9 to TRBJ2-5; tentatively, D is TRBD2 (7 bases). The last part of the DNA fits TRBJ2-7 better; the J call may be wrong. This CDR3 is 15 amino acids long. Germline V gene lookup returns CDR1 SEHNR and CDR2 FQNEAQ (reference sequence). The CDR3 is CASRSGGRSSYEQYF. In nucleotides, the CDR3 is TGTGCCAGCAGGTCGGGGGGCCGGAGCTCCTACGAGCAGTACTTC.

This clone was seen only once. This sequence joins TRBV27 and TRBJ1-2; no reliable D call. The CDR3 is 15 amino acids. Germline-derived CDR1 and CDR2 are MNHEY and SMNVEV (reference sequence). Trimming pared 8 bases from V and 7 bases from J, leaving 23 bases between. The CDR3 DNA reads TGTGCCAGCTCGAACCGGACTAGACTAAGTAGTGGCTACACCTTC. It specifies CASSNRTRLSSGYTF.

This chain uses TRBV13 with TRBJ1-5; weak D call: TRBD1 (5 bases). CDR1 is PRHDT, CDR2 FYEKMQ, per germline (reference sequence). The V end was cut by 0 bases, the J end by 0 bases, with 9 bases between. The CDR3 has 16 amino acids. Written as DNA, the CDR3 is TGTGCCAGCAGCTTAGGCCGACAGAATAGCAATCAGCCCCAGCATTTT. This sequence encodes CASSLGRQNSNQPQHF.

V gene TRBV7-3 combines with J gene TRBJ2-1; a weak D match, TRBD2 (5 bases). Trimming pared 1 base from V and 0 bases from J, leaving 7 bases between. The CDR3 totals 15 residues. Germline V gene lookup returns CDR1 SGHTA and CDR2 FQGTGA. The DNA of the CDR3 is TGTGCCAGCAGCTTAATGGGGAGCTCCTACAATGAGCAGTTCTTC. Protein sequence: CASSLMGSSYNEQFF.

This clone occurred a few times. The chain uses TRBV9 and TRBJ2-5; D gene unclear. The germline CDR1 and CDR2 sequences are SGDLS and YYNGEE. The CDR3 sequence is 14 residues long. Trimming removed 0 bases at V and 2 bases at J, with 8 bases between. The CDR3 DNA reads as TGTGCCAGCAGCGTAGATAGGATTCAAGAGACCCAGTACTTC. As protein: CASSVDRIQETQYF.

This clone was observed a single time. The chain employs TRBV27 and TRBJ2-5; 8 positions match TRBD2. The germline CDR1 and CDR2 sequences are MNHEY and SMNVEV (reference sequence). J gave up 4 bases and V 4 bases, and 8 bases lay outside the gene matches. The CDR3 totals 15 residues. CDR3 sequence (DNA): TGTGCCAGCAGTTCCGGGACTCGGGGGGGAGAGACCCAGTACTTC. This encodes CASSSGTRGGETQYF.

A single count supports this clone. This chain links TRBV28 with TRBJ2-5, with D perhaps matching TRBD2 (7 bases). The ends were cut back, 3 bases at V and 1 base at J, with 12 bases in the middle. Germline CDR1 is MDHEN and CDR2 is SYDVKM. CDR3 length: 15 amino acids. The CDR3 nucleotides read TGTGCCAGCAGTTTCGGCGGGGGCCTCCAAGAGACCCAGTACTTC. Residues: CASSFGGGLQETQYF.

J is TRBJ2-1 and V is TRBV9, with D unclear. Per the germline V gene, CDR1 is SGDLS and CDR2 is YYNGEE. Trimming pared 4 bases from V and 0 bases from J, leaving 11 bases between. CDR3 length equals 15 residues. CDR3 bases: TGTGCCAGCAGCTCCCGACTTAGCTCCTACAATGAGCAGTTCTTC. It is translated as CASSSRLSSYNEQFF.

Within the sample, this clone is medium-sized. This chain links TRBV5-5 with TRBJ2-5; 7 bases fit TRBD1. CDR1 and CDR2 from the germline V gene are SGHKS and YYEKEE (reference sequence). Unmatched junction bases numbered 21, after V lost 5 bases and J lost 5 bases. The CDR3 covers 18 residues. The CDR3 DNA reads TGTGCCAGCAGATTTGACCCGCAGAGGGGGCGTGTGGATGAGACCCAGTACTTC. Translation gives CASRFDPQRGRVDETQYF.

The V call is TRBV7-6, the J call TRBJ2-2; TRBD1 is a possible D gene (6 bases). CDR3 size: 15 residues. Germline-derived CDR1 and CDR2 are SGHVS and FNYEAQ. The V end was cut by 3 bases, the J end by 5 bases, with 13 bases between. The CDR3 nucleotides are TGTGCCAGCAGCTTTAGAGGGGGTGGAACCGGGGAGCTGTTTTTT. Translation: CASSFRGGGTGELFF.

The genes are TRBV10-3 and TRBJ1-1; TRBD1 matches at 7 bases. Trimming at V came to 8 bases and at J to 0 bases, leaving 3 bases not matched to a gene. This CDR3 has 13 amino acids. Per the germline V gene, CDR1 is ENHRY and CDR2 is SYGVKD. CDR3 protein: CAIRDSLNTEAFF. In DNA, the CDR3 is TGTGCCATCCGGGACAGCTTGAACACTGAAGCTTTCTTT.

The chain joins TRBV2 to TRBJ2-5; 10 bases line up with TRBD1. CDR3 length: 16 amino acids. Germline V gives CDR1 SNHLY, CDR2 FYNNEI. With V trimmed by 8 bases and J by 2 bases, 11 bases remained unmatched. The CDR3 DNA sequence: TGTGCCAGCGGCCGGGACAGGGGCGGCGGGCAAGAGACCCAGTACTTC. It codes for CASGRDRGGGQETQYF.

J is TRBJ1-2 and V is TRBV27; tentatively, D is TRBD1 (5 bases). The germline V and J ends were trimmed by 3 bases and 3 bases, with 14 bases remaining between them. The CDR3 runs 15 residues. Looked up from germline, CDR1 is MNHEY and CDR2 is SMNVEV (reference sequence). The CDR3 loop reads CASSFSAGRDYGYTF. CDR3 nucleotide sequence: TGTGCCAGCAGTTTTTCGGCAGGGCGGGACTATGGCTACACCTTC.

The CDR3 coding sequence is TGCGCCAGCAGCTGGAGGGAGACGGGAGGGCCTCACAATGAGCAGTTCTTC. This translates into CASSWRETGGPHNEQFF. The chain employs TRBV5-1 and TRBJ2-1, with 8 positions matching TRBD2. Germline CDR1 is SGHRS and CDR2 is YFSETQ. V shed 3 bases and J 5 bases; nucleotides not matched to a gene: 13. The CDR3 length is 17 residues.

In its sample, this clone was seen once. The rearrangement links TRBV4-1 to TRBJ2-1; 8 nucleotides agree with TRBD1. CDR1 is MGHRA, CDR2 YSYEKL, per germline. The CDR3 length is 16 residues. After removal of 3 bases from V and 3 bases from J, the junction contained 7 bases not matched to a gene. The CDR3 here is CASSQLDREVYNEQFF. CDR3 coding DNA: TGCGCCAGCAGCCAGCTGGACAGGGAGGTCTACAATGAGCAGTTCTTC.

J is TRBJ1-1 and V is TRBV28, with D possibly TRBD1 on 5 matching bases. In germline, CDR1 is MDHEN, CDR2 SYDVKM. This CDR3 region has 13 residues. V lost 10 bases and J lost 4, with 16 bases in between. The CDR3 here is CATRGGGSTEAFF. CDR3 coding DNA: TGTGCCACCCGGGGCGGGGGGAGCACTGAAGCTTTCTTT.

The V call is TRBV7-9, the J call TRBJ2-7; TRBD1 agrees at 7 bases. J gave up 3 bases and V 1 base, and 9 bases lay outside the gene matches. CDR1 is SEHNR, CDR2 FQNEAQ, per germline (reference sequence). The CDR3 has 16 residues. The CDR3 is CASSLVRDSYIYEQYF. The CDR3 DNA follows: TGTGCCAGCAGCTTAGTCCGGGACAGCTACATCTACGAGCAGTACTTC.

The rearrangement links TRBV4-1 to TRBJ2-3, with TRBD2 matching over 14 bases. The CDR3 contains 17 residues. In germline, CDR1 is MGHRA, CDR2 YSYEKL. J was trimmed by 4 bases and V by 2 bases; bases with no gene match: 5. The CDR3 sequence: CASSQRLAGGLADTQYF. In nucleotides, the CDR3 is TGCGCCAGCAGCCAACGACTAGCGGGGGGGTTGGCAGATACGCAGTATTTT.

This clone was picked up one time. The chain carries TRBV7-2 and TRBJ2-7; TRBD2 matches 7 bases. Germline CDR1 reads SGHTA; CDR2 reads FQGNSA. The CDR3 extends over 14 amino acids. Trimming cost V 4 bases and J 4 bases; bases outside gene matches: 7. This CDR3 is CASSSGRFGYEQYF. DNA for the CDR3: TGTGCCAGCAGCTCCGGGAGGTTCGGGTACGAGCAGTACTTC.

V usage is TRBV4-3 and J usage is TRBJ2-7; tentatively, D is TRBD2 (6 bases). The V and J ends lost 0 bases and 2 bases respectively, with 11 bases between them. The germline gives CDR1 LGHNA, CDR2 YSLEER. The CDR3 extends over 15 amino acids. The CDR3: CASSQDPSATYEQYF. CDR3 bases: TGCGCCAGCAGCCAAGATCCTAGCGCCACCTACGAGCAGTACTTC.

In regard to this clone: Other nucleotide sequences in the sample specify the same CDR3. This chain joins TRBV28 and TRBJ2-7; the match to TRBD1 covers 11 bases. V was pared by 5 bases and J by 3 bases, with 3 bases of the junction left unmatched. The germline V gene encodes CDR1 MDHEN and CDR2 SYDVKM. This CDR3 comprises 14 residues. CDR3 coding DNA: TGTGCCAGCAGTCCCGGGACAGGGGGCTACGAGCAGTACTTC. The encoded protein is CASSPGTGGYEQYF.

V and J are TRBV27 and TRBJ2-7, with a possible D match to TRBD2 (7 bases). Between the trimmed V and J ends, which lost 5 bases and 6 bases, there was a span of 20 bases. Germline lookup yields CDR1 MNHEY and CDR2 SMNVEV (reference sequence). The CDR3 has 15 residues. Here the CDR3 DNA reads TGTGCCAGCAGTCCCCGTCCGGGGGGCGACGTCGAGCAGTACTTC. Amino acid sequence: CASSPRPGGDVEQYF.

The CDR3, as DNA: TGTGCCAGCAGCCGCATGCTGCAAGAAGATACGCAGTATTTT. It translates to CASSRMLQEDTQYF. V and J are TRBV4-2 and TRBJ2-3; D is ambiguous. With 4 bases removed from V and 5 bases from J, the gap between germline ends came to 13 bases. Germline V gene sequence: CDR1 LGHNA, CDR2 YNFKEQ. CDR3 length: 14 amino acids.

The gene calls are TRBV7-7 and TRBJ2-7; D call uncertain. Germline CDR1 reads SSHAT; CDR2 reads FNYEAQ (reference sequence). Trimming left V 1 base short and J 2 bases short, with 9 bases between. The CDR3 contains 14 residues. The CDR3 reads CASSLDPGTYEQYF. The CDR3 coding sequence is TGTGCCAGCAGCTTAGATCCGGGCACCTACGAGCAGTACTTC.

The V call is TRBV5-6, the J call TRBJ2-1; TRBD2 agrees at 10 bases. J was trimmed by 0 bases and V by 0 bases; bases with no gene match: 3. CDR3 length: 17 amino acids. The germline CDR1 and CDR2 sequences are SGHDT and YYEEEE. The CDR3 region is CASSLGTSGSSYNEQFF. Written as DNA, the CDR3 is TGTGCCAGCAGCTTGGGGACTAGCGGAAGCTCCTACAATGAGCAGTTCTTC. The entire variable domain, with the rest obtained from reference TRBV5-6 and TRBJ2-1, is as follows: DAGVTQSPTHLIKTRGQQVTLRCSPKSGHDTVSWYQQALGQGPQFIFQYYEEEERQRGNFPDRFSGHQFPNYSSELNVNALLLGDSALYLCASSLGTSGSSYNEQFFGPGTRLTVL.